This TCR beta chain was captured by sequencing in a study of T cell responses to AZD1222 COVID-19 vaccine. Study-wide findings and caveats: In a largely white British group with more females than males, clonal diversity was possibly underestimated. Repertoire sampling happened only post peak T cell response.

CDR1 is SQVTM and CDR2 is ANQGSEA in the germline V gene. V gave up 6 bases and J gave up 2 bases, with 12 bases separating them. The CDR3 length is 13 residues. To note about this clone: Antigen unknown.

TCRdb's copy holds only in-frame clones and misses some; the assay was immunoSEQ multiplex PCR. The table shows approximately 150,000 clones, with approximately 89% occurring only once. The starting material was peripheral blood, obtained 28 days after the second AZD1222 dose. This chain links TRBV29-1 with TRBJ2-3; tentatively, D is TRBD2 (6 bases). The TCR comes from an adult who received the AZD1222 COVID-19 vaccine. The CDR3 sequence is CSVVADDTDTQYF. CDR3 nucleotides: TGCAGCGTCGTAGCGGATGACACAGATACGCAGTATTTT.